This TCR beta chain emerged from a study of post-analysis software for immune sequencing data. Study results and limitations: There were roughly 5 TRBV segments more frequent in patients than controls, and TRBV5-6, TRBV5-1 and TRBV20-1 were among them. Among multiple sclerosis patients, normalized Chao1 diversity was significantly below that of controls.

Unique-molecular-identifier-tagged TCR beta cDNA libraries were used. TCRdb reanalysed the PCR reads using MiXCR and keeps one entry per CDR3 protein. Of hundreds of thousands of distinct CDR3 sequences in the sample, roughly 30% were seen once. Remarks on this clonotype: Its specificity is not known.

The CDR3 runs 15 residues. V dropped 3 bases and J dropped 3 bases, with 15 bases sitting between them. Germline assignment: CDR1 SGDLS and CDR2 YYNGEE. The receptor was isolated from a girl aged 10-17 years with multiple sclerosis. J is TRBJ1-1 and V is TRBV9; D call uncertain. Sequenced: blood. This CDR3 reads CASSGGGLDYTEAFF. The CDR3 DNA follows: TGTGCCAGCAGCGGAGGTGGACTAGATTACACTGAAGCTTTCTTT.